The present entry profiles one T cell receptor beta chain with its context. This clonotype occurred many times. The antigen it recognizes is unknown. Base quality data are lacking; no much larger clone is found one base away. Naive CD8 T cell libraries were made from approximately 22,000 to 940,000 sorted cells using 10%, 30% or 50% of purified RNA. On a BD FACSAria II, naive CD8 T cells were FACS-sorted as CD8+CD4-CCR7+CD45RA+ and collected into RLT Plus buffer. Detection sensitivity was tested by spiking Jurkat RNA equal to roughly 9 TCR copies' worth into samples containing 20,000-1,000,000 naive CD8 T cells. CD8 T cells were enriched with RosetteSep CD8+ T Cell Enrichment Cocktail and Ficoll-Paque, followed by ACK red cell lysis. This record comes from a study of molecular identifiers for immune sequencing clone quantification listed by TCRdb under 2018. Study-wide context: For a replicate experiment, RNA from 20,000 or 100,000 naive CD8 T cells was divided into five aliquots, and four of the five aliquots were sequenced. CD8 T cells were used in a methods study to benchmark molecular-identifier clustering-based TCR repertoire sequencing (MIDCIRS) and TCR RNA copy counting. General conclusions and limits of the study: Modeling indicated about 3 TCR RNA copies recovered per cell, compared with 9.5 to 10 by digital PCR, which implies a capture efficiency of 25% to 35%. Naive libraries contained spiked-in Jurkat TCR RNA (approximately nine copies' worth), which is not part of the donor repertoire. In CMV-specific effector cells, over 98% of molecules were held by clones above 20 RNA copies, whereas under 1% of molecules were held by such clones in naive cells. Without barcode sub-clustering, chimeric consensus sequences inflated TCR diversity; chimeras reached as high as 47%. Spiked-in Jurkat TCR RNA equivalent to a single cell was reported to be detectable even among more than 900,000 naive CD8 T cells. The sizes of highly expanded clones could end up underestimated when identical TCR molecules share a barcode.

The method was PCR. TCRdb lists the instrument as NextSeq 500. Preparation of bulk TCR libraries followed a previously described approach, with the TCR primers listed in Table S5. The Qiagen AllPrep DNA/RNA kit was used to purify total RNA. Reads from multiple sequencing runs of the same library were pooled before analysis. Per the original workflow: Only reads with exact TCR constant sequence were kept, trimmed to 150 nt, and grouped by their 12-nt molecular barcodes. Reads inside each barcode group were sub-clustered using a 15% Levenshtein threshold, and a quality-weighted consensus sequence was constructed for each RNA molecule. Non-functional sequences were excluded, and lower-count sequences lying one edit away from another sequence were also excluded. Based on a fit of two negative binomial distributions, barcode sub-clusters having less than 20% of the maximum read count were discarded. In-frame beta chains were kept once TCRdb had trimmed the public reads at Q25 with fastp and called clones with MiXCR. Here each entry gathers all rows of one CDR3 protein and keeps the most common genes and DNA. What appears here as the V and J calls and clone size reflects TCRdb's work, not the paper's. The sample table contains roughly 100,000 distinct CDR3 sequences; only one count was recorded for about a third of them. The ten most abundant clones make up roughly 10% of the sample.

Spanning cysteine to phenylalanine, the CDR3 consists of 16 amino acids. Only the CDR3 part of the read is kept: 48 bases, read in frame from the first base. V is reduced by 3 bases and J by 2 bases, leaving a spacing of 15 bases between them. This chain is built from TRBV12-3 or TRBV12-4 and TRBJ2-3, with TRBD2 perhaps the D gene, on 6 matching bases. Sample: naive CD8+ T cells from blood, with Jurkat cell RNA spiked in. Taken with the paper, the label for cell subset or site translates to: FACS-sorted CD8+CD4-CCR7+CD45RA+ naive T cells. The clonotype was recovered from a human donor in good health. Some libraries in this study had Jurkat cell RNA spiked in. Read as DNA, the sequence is TGTGCCAGCAGTTTTCAGGGAGGCGGCGACACAGATACGCAGTATTTT. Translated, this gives CASSFQGGGDTDTQYF.